This TCR beta chain was recorded in a study of technical replicates of blood from several donors. The CDR3 extends over 13 amino acids. Deletions cut 6 bases from V and 4 bases from J, with 9 bases between. CDR1 is MDHEN, CDR2 SYDVKM, per germline. The count of this clone is one. Repertoires were generated with immunoSEQ multiplex PCR, while TCRdb's copy carries only in-frame clones and drops some. Counted here are 74,000 or so clones, around 96% occurring once; the ten biggest clones make up more than 0.15%. The source of this sequence is a human donor in good health. The genes are TRBV28 and TRBJ2-2, with D maybe TRBD1 (6 bases). The specimen sequenced was T cells isolated from PBMCs. The CDR3: CASRETGTGELFF. CDR3 in DNA: TGTGCCAGCAGAGAGACAGGCACCGGGGAGCTGTTTTTT.